The rows below give T cell receptor beta chains drawn from one sample of a study of blood T cell repertoires in COVID-19. Clones were sequenced by immunoSEQ multiplex PCR, and TCRdb holds only the in-frame ones, with some missing. The sample lists hundreds of thousands of clones; roughly 87% were seen once. The sequencing input was PBMCs or T cells enriched from blood (not recorded which). The source is a young woman who had recovered from COVID-19. Each CDR3 is given with its conserved first and last residue. A D gene is named only where the DNA matches it firmly. Not every row has a clone size; where given, it reads once, few, many or a size class.

v_gene: TRBV30; abundance: once; j_gene: TRBJ2-1; d_gene: TRBD2; CDR3nt: TGTGCTACCGTGAGCGGGGGGGGACCCCTGCCCACTGAGCAGTTCTTC; CDR3aa: CATVSGGGPLPTEQFF
v_gene: TRBV6-2/TRBV6-3; abundance: NA; j_gene: TRBJ1-1; d_gene: NA; CDR3nt: TGTGCCAGCAGTACCCAACCTCTGACAGTGATGAACACTGAAGCTTTCTTT; CDR3aa: CASSTQPLTVMNTEAFF
v_gene: TRBV6-2/TRBV6-3; abundance: NA; j_gene: TRBJ2-7; d_gene: TRBD1; CDR3nt: TGTGCCAGCAGTTATACAGGGGGACCCTCCTACGAGCAGTACTTC; CDR3aa: CASSYTGGPSYEQYF
v_gene: TRBV9; abundance: NA; j_gene: TRBJ2-1; d_gene: TRBD2; CDR3nt: TGTGCCAGCAGCGGCGTGGCCCGTAAGCCTAGCGGGCGGGGATACAATGAGCAGTTCTTC; CDR3aa: CASSGVARKPSGRGYNEQFF
v_gene: TRBV7-2; abundance: NA; j_gene: TRBJ1-6; d_gene: NA; CDR3nt: TGTGCCAGCAGCGTTCCTATGGGGCCGATTAATTCACCCCTCCACTTT; CDR3aa: CASSVPMGPINSPLHF
v_gene: TRBV3-1/TRBV3-2; abundance: NA; j_gene: TRBJ1-5; d_gene: TRBD1; CDR3nt: TGTGCCAGCAGCCAAGATCGGGACAGGGGGGCCGCTCAGCCCCAGCATTTT; CDR3aa: CASSQDRDRGAAQPQHF
v_gene: TRBV29-1; abundance: NA; j_gene: TRBJ2-2; d_gene: NA; CDR3nt: TGCAGCGTCCCCGGGACAAACTGGGGGACCGGGGAGCTGTTTTTT; CDR3aa: CSVPGTNWGTGELFF
v_gene: TRBV4-1; abundance: NA; j_gene: TRBJ1-2; d_gene: NA; CDR3nt: TGCGCCAGCAGCCAAGATGGGGCAGGGAACTATGGCTACACCTTC; CDR3aa: CASSQDGAGNYGYTF
v_gene: TRBV5-1; abundance: NA; j_gene: TRBJ1-1; d_gene: NA; CDR3nt: TGCGCCAGCAGCTTGGTTCGGGGGAACACTGAAGCTTTCTTT; CDR3aa: CASSLVRGNTEAFF
v_gene: TRBV6-5; abundance: NA; j_gene: TRBJ1-1; d_gene: NA; CDR3nt: TGTGCCAGCATCGCCGGGACTTTGAACACTGAAGCTTTCTTT; CDR3aa: CASIAGTLNTEAFF
v_gene: TRBV4-1; abundance: NA; j_gene: TRBJ1-2; d_gene: NA; CDR3nt: TGCGCCAGCAGCCAAGATGTGGGGGCGCGGAGGGGCTACACCTTC; CDR3aa: CASSQDVGARRGYTF
v_gene: TRBV27; abundance: NA; j_gene: TRBJ2-7; d_gene: TRBD2; CDR3nt: TGTGCCAGCAGTGGACGGACTAGCGGGGGGAACCACGAGCAGTACTTC; CDR3aa: CASSGRTSGGNHEQYF
v_gene: TRBV10-1; abundance: NA; j_gene: TRBJ2-1; d_gene: TRBD2; CDR3nt: TGCGCCAGCAGTGAGAGAGGAGCGGGGGGGGTCTACAATGAGCAGTTCTTC; CDR3aa: CASSERGAGGVYNEQFF
v_gene: TRBV7-2; abundance: once; j_gene: TRBJ1-5; d_gene: TRBD1; CDR3nt: TGTGCCAGCAGCTTGGGGACAGGAGCTAGCAATCAGCCCCAGCATTTT; CDR3aa: CASSLGTGASNQPQHF
v_gene: TRBV7-2; abundance: NA; j_gene: TRBJ1-1; d_gene: NA; CDR3nt: TGTGCCAGCAGCTCTAGGGGGACAATGAACACTGAAGCTTTCTTT; CDR3aa: CASSSRGTMNTEAFF
v_gene: TRBV9; abundance: NA; j_gene: TRBJ1-6; d_gene: NA; CDR3nt: TGTGCCAGCAGCGTAGGGGAGGGGCAGAATTCACCCCTCCACTTT; CDR3aa: CASSVGEGQNSPLHF
v_gene: TRBV7-9; abundance: NA; j_gene: TRBJ1-1; d_gene: NA; CDR3nt: TGTGCCAGCAGCTTAGCGGGCCAGCAGGGCCCTGAAGCTTTCTTT; CDR3aa: CASSLAGQQGPEAFF
v_gene: TRBV7-9; abundance: few; j_gene: TRBJ1-1; d_gene: NA; CDR3nt: TGTGCCAGCAGCTTTTTGGGACAGAACACTGAAGCTTTCTTT; CDR3aa: CASSFLGQNTEAFF
v_gene: TRBV28; abundance: NA; j_gene: TRBJ1-3; d_gene: NA; CDR3nt: TGTGCCAGCAGTTTAGACAGAAGGACAGACCTCTTTGGAAACACCATATATTTT; CDR3aa: CASSLDRRTDLFGNTIYF
v_gene: TRBV28; abundance: NA; j_gene: TRBJ2-2; d_gene: NA; CDR3nt: TGTGCCAGCACCCTGGGACAGAACACCGGGGAGCTGTTTTTT; CDR3aa: CASTLGQNTGELFF
v_gene: TRBV2; abundance: NA; j_gene: TRBJ2-5; d_gene: TRBD2; CDR3nt: TGTGCCAGCAGAGCGGGACTAGCGGGGGGGGAGACCCAGTACTTC; CDR3aa: CASRAGLAGGETQYF
v_gene: TRBV4-3; abundance: NA; j_gene: TRBJ1-1; d_gene: TRBD1; CDR3nt: TGCGCCAGCAGCCGCCGAGGGGGCTCAGCTGAAGCTTTCTTT; CDR3aa: CASSRRGGSAEAFF
v_gene: TRBV7-9; abundance: NA; j_gene: TRBJ1-1; d_gene: NA; CDR3nt: TGTGCCAGCAGCTTAGCGGGTTCGGCAGGCCCGATGAACACTGAAGCTTTCTTT; CDR3aa: CASSLAGSAGPMNTEAFF
v_gene: TRBV24-1; abundance: NA; j_gene: TRBJ2-3; d_gene: NA; CDR3nt: TGTGCCACCAGTGATCCACGACTCAGCACAGATACGCAGTATTTT; CDR3aa: CATSDPRLSTDTQYF
v_gene: TRBV13; abundance: NA; j_gene: TRBJ2-7; d_gene: NA; CDR3nt: TGTGCCAGCACCTACGGAGGGCCTTACGAGCAGTACTTC; CDR3aa: CASTYGGPYEQYF
v_gene: TRBV28; abundance: once; j_gene: TRBJ2-5; d_gene: TRBD1; CDR3nt: TGTGCCAGCAGTCTGGACAGGGCGGAGACCCAGTACTTC; CDR3aa: CASSLDRAETQYF
v_gene: TRBV2; abundance: NA; j_gene: TRBJ1-2; d_gene: TRBD1; CDR3nt: TGTGCCAGCAGTGAAGCCCCAAGGACAGGGAACTATGGCTACACCTTC; CDR3aa: CASSEAPRTGNYGYTF
v_gene: TRBV19; abundance: once; j_gene: TRBJ2-3; d_gene: NA; CDR3nt: TGTGCCAGTAGTATAGGGACTAGCACAGATACGCAGTATTTT; CDR3aa: CASSIGTSTDTQYF
v_gene: TRBV5-1; abundance: NA; j_gene: TRBJ2-5; d_gene: NA; CDR3nt: TGCGCCAGCAGCCTGATTAGCCGGCAAGAGACCCAGTACTTC; CDR3aa: CASSLISRQETQYF
v_gene: TRBV6-2/TRBV6-3; abundance: NA; j_gene: TRBJ2-5; d_gene: TRBD2; CDR3nt: TGTGCCAGCAGCGACTTCATGCTAGCGGGGCGGGTGGCAGAGACCCAGTACTTC; CDR3aa: CASSDFMLAGRVAETQYF
v_gene: TRBV6-2/TRBV6-3; abundance: NA; j_gene: TRBJ1-1; d_gene: NA; CDR3nt: TGTGCCAGCAGTTATTTGGGAGACCCGCCAGGAGCTTTCTTT; CDR3aa: CASSYLGDPPGAFF
v_gene: TRBV28; abundance: NA; j_gene: TRBJ2-7; d_gene: TRBD1; CDR3nt: TGTGCCAGCAGTTTAGGGACAGGGGGGCAGTACTTC; CDR3aa: CASSLGTGGQYF
v_gene: TRBV5-1; abundance: NA; j_gene: TRBJ2-7; d_gene: NA; CDR3nt: TGCGCCAGCAGCTTGGATGGAGGGCGATCCTACGAGCAGTACTTC; CDR3aa: CASSLDGGRSYEQYF
v_gene: TRBV15; abundance: NA; j_gene: TRBJ2-3; d_gene: TRBD1; CDR3nt: TGTGCCACCAGTACCAGGACAGGAGGCACAGATACGCAGTATTTT; CDR3aa: CATSTRTGGTDTQYF
v_gene: TRBV3-1/TRBV3-2; abundance: NA; j_gene: TRBJ1-1; d_gene: NA; CDR3nt: TGTGCCAGCAGCCAAGGCCTAGAGGCGGTTGAAGCTTTCTTT; CDR3aa: CASSQGLEAVEAFF
v_gene: TRBV7-2; abundance: few; j_gene: TRBJ1-4; d_gene: NA; CDR3nt: TGTGCCAGCAGCTTAGAACAGGGCGGAGGTTACGAAAAACTGTTTTTT; CDR3aa: CASSLEQGGGYEKLFF
v_gene: TRBV28; abundance: NA; j_gene: TRBJ1-1; d_gene: NA; CDR3nt: TGTGCCAGCAGTTCCCCTGCCTCGCGGCAGATGAACACTGAAGCTTTCTTT; CDR3aa: CASSSPASRQMNTEAFF
v_gene: TRBV19; abundance: NA; j_gene: TRBJ1-3; d_gene: TRBD1; CDR3nt: TGTGCCAGTAGACCAGGGGGCGGAAACACCATATATTTT; CDR3aa: CASRPGGGNTIYF
v_gene: TRBV11-2; abundance: NA; j_gene: TRBJ2-2; d_gene: NA; CDR3nt: TGTGCCAGCAGCTTAGATCCGGAGGCCGCGAACACCGGGGAGCTGTTTTTT; CDR3aa: CASSLDPEAANTGELFF
v_gene: TRBV28; abundance: NA; j_gene: TRBJ1-2; d_gene: NA; CDR3nt: TGTGCCAGCAGTACTCCGACGAGCGGGAGAGGCTACACCTTC; CDR3aa: CASSTPTSGRGYTF
v_gene: TRBV10-3; abundance: NA; j_gene: TRBJ2-7; d_gene: TRBD1; CDR3nt: TGTGCCATCAGTGAAATAGGAGGACAGGCCGGCCACGAGCAGTACTTC; CDR3aa: CAISEIGGQAGHEQYF
v_gene: TRBV4-1; abundance: once; j_gene: TRBJ2-7; d_gene: NA; CDR3nt: TGCGCCAGCAGCGTACAGTCGACAGCTATCCCCGGCGAGCAGTACTTC; CDR3aa: CASSVQSTAIPGEQYF